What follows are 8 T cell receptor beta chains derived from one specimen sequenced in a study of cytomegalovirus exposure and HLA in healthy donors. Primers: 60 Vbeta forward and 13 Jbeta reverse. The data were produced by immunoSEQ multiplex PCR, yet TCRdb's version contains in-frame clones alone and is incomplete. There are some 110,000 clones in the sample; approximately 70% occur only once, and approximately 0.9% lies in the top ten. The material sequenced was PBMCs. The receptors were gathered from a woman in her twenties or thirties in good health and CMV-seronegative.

In nucleotides, the CDR3 is TGTGCCACCAGCAGGGAAAACAGGGTTGGGGGAGAGACCCAGTACTTC. Translating it yields CATSRENRVGGETQYF. The chain uses TRBV15 and TRBJ2-5, with D possibly TRBD1 on 6 matching bases. V shed 3 bases and J shed 4 bases, with 18 bases lying between them. Germline CDR1 is LNHNV and CDR2 is YYDKDF (reference sequence). This CDR3 has 16 amino acids.

In nucleotides, the CDR3 is TGTGCCAGCAGCTTTTCATCCCCCTACGAGCAGTACTTC. Translating gives CASSFSSPYEQYF. This chain uses TRBV13 with TRBJ2-7; D uncertain. CDR1 is PRHDT, CDR2 FYEKMQ, per germline (reference sequence). The CDR3 is made up of 13 amino acids. Trimming removed 3 bases at V and 2 bases at J, with 8 bases between.

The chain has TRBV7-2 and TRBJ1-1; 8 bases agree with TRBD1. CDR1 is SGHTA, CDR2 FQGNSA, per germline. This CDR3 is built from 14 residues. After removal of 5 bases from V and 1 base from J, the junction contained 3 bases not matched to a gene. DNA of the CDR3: TGTGCCAGCAGCCGTGACAGGGGGAACACTGAAGCTTTCTTT. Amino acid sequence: CASSRDRGNTEAFF. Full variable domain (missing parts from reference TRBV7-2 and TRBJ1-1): GAGVSQSPSNKVTEKGKDVELRCDPISGHTALYWYRQSLGQGLEFLIYFQGNSAPDKSGLPSDRFSAERTGGSVSTLTIQRTQQEDSAVYLCASSRDRGNTEAFFGQGTRLTVV.

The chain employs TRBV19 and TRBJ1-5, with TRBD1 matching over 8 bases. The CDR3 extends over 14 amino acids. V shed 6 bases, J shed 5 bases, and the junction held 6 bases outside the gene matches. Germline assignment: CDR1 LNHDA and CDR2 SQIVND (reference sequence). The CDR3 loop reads CASRPTGGHQPQHF. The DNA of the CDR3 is TGTGCCAGTAGACCTACAGGGGGACATCAGCCCCAGCATTTT.

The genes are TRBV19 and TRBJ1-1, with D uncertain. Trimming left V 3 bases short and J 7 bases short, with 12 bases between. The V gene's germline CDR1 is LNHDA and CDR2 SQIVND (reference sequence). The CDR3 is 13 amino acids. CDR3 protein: CASSIGGFVEAFF. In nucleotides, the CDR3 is TGTGCCAGTAGTATCGGCGGATTCGTTGAAGCTTTCTTT.

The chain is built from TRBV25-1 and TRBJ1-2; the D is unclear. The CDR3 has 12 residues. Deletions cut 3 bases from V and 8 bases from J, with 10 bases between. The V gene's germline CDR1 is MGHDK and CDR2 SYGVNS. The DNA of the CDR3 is TGTGCCAGCAGTGAGTTCGGAGGGGGCTACACCTTC. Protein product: CASSEFGGGYTF.

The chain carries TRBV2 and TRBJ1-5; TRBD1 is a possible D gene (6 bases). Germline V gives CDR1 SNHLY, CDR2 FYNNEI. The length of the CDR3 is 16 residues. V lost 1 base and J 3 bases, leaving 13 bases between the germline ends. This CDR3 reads CASSEVPGQLNQPQHF. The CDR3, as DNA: TGTGCCAGCAGTGAAGTCCCAGGACAGCTCAATCAGCCCCAGCATTTT.

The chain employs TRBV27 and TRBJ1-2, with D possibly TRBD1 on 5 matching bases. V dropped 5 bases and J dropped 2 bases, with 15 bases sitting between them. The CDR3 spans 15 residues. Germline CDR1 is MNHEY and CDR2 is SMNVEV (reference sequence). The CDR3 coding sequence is TGTGCCAGCAGTCGTTGGGGGGGAAGCAACTATGGCTACACCTTC. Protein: CASSRWGGSNYGYTF.